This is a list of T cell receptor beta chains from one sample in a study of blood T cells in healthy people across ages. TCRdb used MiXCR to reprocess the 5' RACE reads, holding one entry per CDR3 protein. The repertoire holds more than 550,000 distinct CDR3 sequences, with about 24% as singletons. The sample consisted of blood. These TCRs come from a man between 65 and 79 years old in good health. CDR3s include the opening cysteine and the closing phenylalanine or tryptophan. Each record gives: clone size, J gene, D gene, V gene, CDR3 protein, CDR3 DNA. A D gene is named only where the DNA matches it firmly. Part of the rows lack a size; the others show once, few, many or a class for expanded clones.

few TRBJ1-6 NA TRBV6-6 CASSYRATPTNSPLHF TGTGCCAGCAGTTATAGGGCTACCCCGACTAATTCACCCCTCCACTTT
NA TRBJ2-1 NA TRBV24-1 CATSVGPESNEQFF TGTGCCACCAGTGTGGGTCCCGAGTCCAATGAGCAGTTCTTC
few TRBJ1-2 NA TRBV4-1 CASSQGAFDGYTF TGCGCCAGCAGCCAAGGGGCTTTCGATGGCTACACCTTC
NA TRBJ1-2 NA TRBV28 CATLGGLIYGYTF TGTGCCACCCTCGGGGGGCTTATCTATGGCTACACCTTC
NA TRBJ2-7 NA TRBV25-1 CASSHDGGSYEQYF TGTGCCAGCAGTCACGACGGAGGATCCTACGAGCAGTACTTC
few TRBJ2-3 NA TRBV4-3 CASSQERADADTQYF TGCGCCAGCAGCCAAGAACGAGCCGACGCAGATACGCAGTATTTT
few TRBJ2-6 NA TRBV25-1 CASSTFTGYSGANVLTF TGTGCCAGCAGTACATTTACAGGATACTCTGGGGCCAACGTCCTGACTTTC
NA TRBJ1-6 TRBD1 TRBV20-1 CSANDRGDNSPLHF TGCAGTGCTAACGACAGGGGAGATAATTCACCCCTCCACTTT
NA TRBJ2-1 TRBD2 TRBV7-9 CASSSRLALYNEQFF TGTGCCAGCAGCTCGCGACTAGCGCTCTACAATGAGCAGTTCTTC
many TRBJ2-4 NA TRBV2 CASSVEFRDIQYF TGTGCCAGCAGTGTAGAATTTAGGGACATTCAGTACTTC
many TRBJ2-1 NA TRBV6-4 CASGSPGGEQFF TGTGCCAGCGGATCCCCCGGGGGTGAGCAGTTCTTC
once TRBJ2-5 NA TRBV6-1 CASSESLVGAGRQETQYF TGTGCCAGCAGTGAATCCCTCGTGGGCGCCGGTCGGCAAGAGACCCAGTACTTC
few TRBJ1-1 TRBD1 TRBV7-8 CASSLNLGQGTEAFF TGTGCCAGCAGCTTAAACTTGGGACAGGGGACTGAAGCTTTCTTT
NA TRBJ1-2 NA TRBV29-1 CSVEVEGRNYGYTF TGCAGCGTTGAAGTTGAGGGGAGGAACTATGGCTACACCTTC
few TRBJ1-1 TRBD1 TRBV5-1 CASSFHSKQGGTEAFF TGCGCCAGCAGCTTCCATAGTAAACAGGGGGGGACTGAAGCTTTCTTT
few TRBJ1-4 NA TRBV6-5 CASSYVGVLGRNEKLFF TGTGCCAGCAGTTACGTCGGGGTTTTGGGGCGTAATGAAAAACTGTTTTTT
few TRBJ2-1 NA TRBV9 CASSVFGSGHNEQFF TGTGCCAGCAGCGTTTTCGGGAGTGGGCACAATGAGCAGTTCTTC
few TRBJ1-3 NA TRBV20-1 CSAPLVGAGNTIYF TGCAGTGCTCCGTTGGTAGGGGCTGGAAACACCATATATTTT
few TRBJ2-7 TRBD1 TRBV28 CASRTDRSYEQYF TGTGCCAGCAGGACGGACAGGTCCTACGAGCAGTACTTC
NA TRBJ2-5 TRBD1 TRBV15 CATSRSQYRDRGQETQYF TGTGCCACCAGCAGATCACAATACCGGGACAGGGGTCAAGAGACCCAGTACTTC
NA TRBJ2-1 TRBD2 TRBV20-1 CSARDLGGADNEQFF TGCAGTGCTAGAGATCTCGGGGGGGCCGACAATGAGCAGTTCTTC
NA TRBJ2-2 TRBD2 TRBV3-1 CASSQDVAGYTGELFF TGTGCCAGCAGCCAGGATGTAGCGGGTTACACCGGGGAGCTGTTTTTT
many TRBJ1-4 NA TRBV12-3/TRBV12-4 CASSPDRNEKLFF TGTGCCAGCAGTCCCGACAGGAATGAAAAACTGTTTTTT
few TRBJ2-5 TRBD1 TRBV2 CASNLQGSQETQYF TGTGCCAGCAATCTACAGGGGTCTCAAGAGACCCAGTACTTC
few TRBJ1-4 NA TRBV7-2 CASSLSGQRNEKLFF TGTGCCAGCAGCTTATCCGGACAGAGAAATGAAAAACTGTTTTTT
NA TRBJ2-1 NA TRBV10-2 CASSDGAYNEQFF TGCGCCAGCAGTGATGGGGCATACAATGAGCAGTTCTTC
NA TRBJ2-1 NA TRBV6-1 CASRAPSYNEQFF TGTGCCAGCAGAGCGCCTTCCTACAATGAGCAGTTCTTC
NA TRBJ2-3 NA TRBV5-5 CASSLDGDPSTDTQYF TGTGCCAGCAGCTTGGATGGGGACCCTAGCACAGATACGCAGTATTTT
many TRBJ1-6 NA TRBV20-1 CSARDILTLHF TGCAGTGCTAGAGACATCCTCACCCTCCACTTT
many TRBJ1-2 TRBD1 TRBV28 CASSETGTQGAYGYTF TGTGCCAGCAGCGAGACAGGGACCCAGGGGGCCTATGGCTACACCTTC
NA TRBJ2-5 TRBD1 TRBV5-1 CASSHRQGLWQETQYF TGCGCCAGCAGCCACAGACAGGGATTATGGCAAGAGACCCAGTACTTC
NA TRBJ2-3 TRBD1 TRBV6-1 CASSPSGGQGSGNTQYF TGTGCCAGCAGTCCCTCCGGGGGACAGGGTTCGGGTAATACGCAGTATTTT
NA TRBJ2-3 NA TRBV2 CASSGYGGFTDTQYF TGTGCCAGCAGTGGATACGGTGGCTTCACAGATACGCAGTATTTT
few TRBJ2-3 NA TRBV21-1 CASSRVVLPPSTDTQYF TGTGCCAGCAGCAGGGTTGTACTCCCCCCAAGCACAGATACGCAGTATTTT
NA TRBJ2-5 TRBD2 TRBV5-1 CASSLVGRSGRRQETQYF TGCGCCAGCAGCTTGGTCGGAAGAAGCGGGAGGCGGCAAGAGACCCAGTACTTC
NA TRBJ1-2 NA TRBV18 CASSSRQGSSYGYAF TGTGCCAGCTCCTCACGGCAGGGATCCAGCTATGGCTACGCCTTC
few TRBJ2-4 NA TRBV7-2 CASSLGLRSKNIQYF TGTGCCAGCAGCTTAGGGTTAAGGTCCAAAAACATTCAGTACTTC
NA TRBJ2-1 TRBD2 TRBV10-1 CASSEGAGGSYNEQFF TGCGCCAGCAGTGAAGGAGCGGGAGGGTCCTACAATGAGCAGTTCTTC
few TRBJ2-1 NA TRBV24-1 CATSGRRLTHNEQFF TGTGCCACCAGTGGCCGGAGGCTTACCCACAATGAGCAGTTCTTC
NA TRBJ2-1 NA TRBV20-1 CSARGSAGEIYNEQFF TGCAGTGCTAGGGGATCGGCAGGAGAAATCTACAATGAGCAGTTCTTC
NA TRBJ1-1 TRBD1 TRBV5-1 CASSRQQGVTEAFF TGCGCCAGCAGCCGACAACAGGGGGTCACTGAAGCTTTCTTT
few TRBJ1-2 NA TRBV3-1 CAIATAGGYTF TGTGCCATCGCAACTGCAGGAGGCTACACCTTC
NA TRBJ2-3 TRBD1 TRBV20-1 CSARRQGYTDTQYF TGCAGTGCTAGAAGACAGGGGTACACAGATACGCAGTATTTT
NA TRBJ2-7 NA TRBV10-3 CAISEVVDSYEQYF TGTGCCATCAGTGAAGTCGTGGACTCCTACGAGCAGTACTTC
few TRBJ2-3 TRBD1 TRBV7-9 CASSMTGGADTQYF TGTGCCAGCAGCATGACAGGGGGAGCAGATACGCAGTATTTT
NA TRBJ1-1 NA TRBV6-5 CASNGPGRATEAFF TGTGCCAGCAACGGCCCGGGGAGGGCCACTGAAGCTTTCTTT
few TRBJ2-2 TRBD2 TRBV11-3 CASSLQLAGGDTGELFF TGTGCCAGCAGCTTACAACTAGCGGGAGGAGACACCGGGGAGCTGTTTTTT
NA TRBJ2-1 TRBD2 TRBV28 CASSNPYQGGRGPTSGREYNEQFF TGTGCCAGCAGCAATCCCTATCAAGGGGGCAGGGGCCCTACTAGCGGGAGGGAATACAATGAGCAGTTCTTC
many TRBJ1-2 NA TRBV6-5 CASSLGRGEDYGYTF TGTGCCAGCAGCCTAGGTAGGGGAGAAGACTATGGCTACACCTTC
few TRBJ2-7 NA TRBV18 CASSPVRGAYEQYF TGTGCCAGCTCACCGGTCAGGGGGGCCTACGAGCAGTACTTC
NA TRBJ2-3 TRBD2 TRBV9 CASSSRASGGTDTQYF TGTGCCAGCAGCTCACGGGCTAGCGGGGGCACAGATACGCAGTATTTT
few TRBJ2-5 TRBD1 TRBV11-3 CVSSFGTGSSETQYF TGTGTCAGCAGCTTTGGGACAGGGTCATCAGAGACCCAGTACTTC
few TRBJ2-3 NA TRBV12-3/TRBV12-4 CASSGLLSGDTQYF TGTGCCAGCAGTGGTCTCTTATCCGGTGATACGCAGTATTTT
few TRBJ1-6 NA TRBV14 CASSQDTRNSPLHF TGTGCCAGCAGCCAAGATACGAGGAATTCACCCCTCCACTTT
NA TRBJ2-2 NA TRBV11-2 CASSWGGVDTGELFF TGTGCCAGCAGCTGGGGCGGGGTAGACACCGGGGAGCTGTTTTTT
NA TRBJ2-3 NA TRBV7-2 CASSLVWDTSTDTQYF TGTGCCAGCAGCTTAGTGTGGGACACGAGCACAGATACGCAGTATTTT
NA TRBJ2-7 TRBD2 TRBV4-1 CASSHPAGYDEQYF TGCGCCAGCAGCCATCCAGCGGGGTACGACGAGCAGTACTTC